Here is one T cell receptor beta chain with its context. The specificity of this receptor is unknown. Base qualities are not recorded, but no much larger clone differs from it by a single base. In the prospective study, participants were roughly 18 to 90 years old, resided in approximately 22 geographic areas of the United States, and were enrolled through a virtual design. Cohort assignment in the prospective study relied on participant-reported clinical history from a screening survey and a study questionnaire. A participant counted as exposed if, within 2 weeks of entering the study, that participant had been in contact with someone who had a PCR-confirmed or clinician-diagnosed COVID-19 case. Each participant in the prospective study had whole blood, serum and a nasopharyngeal or oropharyngeal swab collected by mobile phlebotomists. Participants in the prospective study had the option to provide additional blood draws and questionnaires over a roughly 2-month period. Before DNA extraction, blood samples from the prospective study were shipped at room temperature or frozen.

The trim is 4 bases for V and 6 bases for J, with a gap of 9 bases between the germline ends. Per the germline V gene, SGDLS is the CDR1 and YYNGEE is the CDR2. The CDR3 numbers 12 residues from cysteine through phenylalanine. The only DNA kept is the CDR3, 36 bases in frame from the first base. This sample stems from a study of blood T cell repertoires in COVID-19 (dated by TCRdb to 2020 to 2022). Context from the whole study: Samples covering the acute and convalescent phases of COVID-19 were provided by collaborators in the United States, Italy and Spain. The material from the prospective study consisted of cDNA or gDNA derived from T cells, B-cell-depleted T cells, or PBMCs. The dataset comprised deeply sampled blood TCRbeta repertoires from subjects exposed to, actively infected with, or recovered from COVID-19. The repertoires were released in a freely available public database intended as a resource for research on the immune response to SARS-CoV-2. Samples came from the ongoing ImmuneRACE study (first 160 participants) plus 1,254 subjects from 6 global collaborators. The sample metadata nearly always contained a de-identified subject ID, COVID-19 status, age in years and sex. Where HLA class I and class II types were available, the types were taken from metadata supplied by the sample provider, not from assay-based typing. Results and caveats for the whole study, not just this receptor: The quantity of clinical and demographic metadata differed by source and by participant and was supplied without curation.

TCRbeta CDR3 regions were amplified from genomic DNA by means of the immunoSEQ Assay, a bias-controlled multiplex PCR. For the original study's pipeline: Within the assay, amplification of reference gene primers was used to estimate how many nucleated cells each sample contained. Sequence reads were collapsed and filtered to measure the absolute abundance of every unique TCRbeta CDR3 rearrangement. For each sample, productive Simpson clonality was calculated as the square root of Simpson's diversity index over productive rearrangements. TCRdb limited this immuneACCESS table to in-frame rearrangements with V and J called. A share of clones is missing; checked studies link under half to unresolved V genes, and the rest is unexplained. The DNA was the basis for D and trimming; V, J and clone size are from that table. The table for this sample lists some 340,000 clones; approximately 91% of them were counted only once. The ten largest make up about 4.2% of the sample.

The TCR comes from a woman in her 30s who had been exposed to COVID-19. The chain is made from TRBV9 and TRBJ2-3; no D gene is confidently identified. Specimen: PBMCs or T cells enriched from blood (not recorded which). The bases are TGTGCCAGCAGCCCCTTAGTGGATACGCAGTATTTT. It codes for CASSPLVDTQYF.